A single T cell receptor (beta chain) is shown here with its context. TCRdb re-called the RT-PCR reads through MiXCR, storing one row per CDR3 protein. The sample records about 180,000 distinct CDR3 sequences, about 9% being singletons. V lost 0 bases and J lost 6, with 14 bases in between. The V gene's germline CDR1 is MNHEY and CDR2 SVGEGT. CDR3 length equals 15 residues. The data derive from a study of response to subunit inactivated influenza vaccine. The origin of this receptor is a man over 45 who received an inactivated influenza vaccine. The V call is TRBV6-2 or TRBV6-3, the J call TRBJ1-1; a possible D gene is TRBD1 (5 bases). The specimen was non-naive T cells sorted from PBMCs, collected on the day of vaccination. The CDR3 protein is CASSYSVVREAEAFF. CDR3 DNA: TGTGCCAGCAGTTACTCGGTGGTCAGGGAGGCTGAAGCTTTCTTT.